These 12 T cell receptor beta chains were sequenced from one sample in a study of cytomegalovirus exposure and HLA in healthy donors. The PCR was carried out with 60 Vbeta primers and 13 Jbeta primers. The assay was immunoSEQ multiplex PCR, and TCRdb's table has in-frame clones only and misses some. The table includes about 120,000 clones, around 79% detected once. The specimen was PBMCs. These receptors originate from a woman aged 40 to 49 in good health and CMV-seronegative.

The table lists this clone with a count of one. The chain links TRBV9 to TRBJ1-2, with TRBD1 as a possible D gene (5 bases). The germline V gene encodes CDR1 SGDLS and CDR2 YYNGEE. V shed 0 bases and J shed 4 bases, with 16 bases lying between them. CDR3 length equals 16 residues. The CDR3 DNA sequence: TGTGCCAGCAGCGTAGAGGCGGACACCGGTTTCTATGGCTACACCTTC. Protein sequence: CASSVEADTGFYGYTF. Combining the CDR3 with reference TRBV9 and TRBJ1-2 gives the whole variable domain DSGVTQTPKHLITATGQRVTLRCSPRSGDLSVYWYQQSLDQGLQFLIQYYNGEERAKGNILERFSAQQFPDLHSELNLSSLELGDSALYFCASSVEADTGFYGYTFGSGTRLTVV.

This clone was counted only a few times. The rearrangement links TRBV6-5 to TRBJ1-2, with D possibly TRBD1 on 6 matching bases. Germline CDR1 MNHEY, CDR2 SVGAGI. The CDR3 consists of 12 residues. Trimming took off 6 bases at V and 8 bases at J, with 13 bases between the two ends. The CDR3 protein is CASSSTGAGYTF. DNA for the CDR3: TGTGCCAGCAGCTCGACAGGAGCCGGCTACACCTTC.

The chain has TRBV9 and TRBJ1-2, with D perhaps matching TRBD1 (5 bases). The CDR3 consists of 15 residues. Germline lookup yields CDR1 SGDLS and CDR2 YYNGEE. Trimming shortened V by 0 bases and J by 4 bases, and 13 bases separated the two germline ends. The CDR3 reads CASSVGARDSYGYTF. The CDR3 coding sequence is TGTGCCAGCAGCGTAGGAGCCAGGGACTCCTATGGCTACACCTTC.

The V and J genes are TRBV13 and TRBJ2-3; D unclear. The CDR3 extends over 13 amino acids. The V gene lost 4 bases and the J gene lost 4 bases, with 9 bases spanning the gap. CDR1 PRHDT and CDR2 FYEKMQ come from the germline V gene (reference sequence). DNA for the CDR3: TGTGCCAGCAGCTCCCCCCGCGCAGATACGCAGTATTTT. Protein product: CASSSPRADTQYF.

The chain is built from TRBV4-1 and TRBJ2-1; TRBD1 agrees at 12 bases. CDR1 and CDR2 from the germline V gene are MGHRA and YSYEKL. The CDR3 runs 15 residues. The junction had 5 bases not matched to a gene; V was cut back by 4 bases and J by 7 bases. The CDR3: CASSRGTGGSNEQFF. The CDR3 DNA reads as TGCGCCAGCAGCCGAGGGACAGGGGGCTCGAATGAGCAGTTCTTC.

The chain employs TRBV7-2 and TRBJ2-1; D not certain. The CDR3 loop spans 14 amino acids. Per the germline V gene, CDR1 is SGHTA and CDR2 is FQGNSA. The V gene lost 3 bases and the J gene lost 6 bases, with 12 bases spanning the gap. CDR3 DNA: TGTGCCAGCAGCTTTACTGTTAGGAGCAATGAGCAGTTCTTC. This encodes CASSFTVRSNEQFF.

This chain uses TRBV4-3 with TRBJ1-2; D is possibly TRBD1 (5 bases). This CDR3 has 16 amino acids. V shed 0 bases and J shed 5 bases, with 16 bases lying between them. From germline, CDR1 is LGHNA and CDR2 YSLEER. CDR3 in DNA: TGCGCCAGCAGCCAAGAACGGACCATGGGGCGGTATGGCTACACCTTC. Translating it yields CASSQERTMGRYGYTF.

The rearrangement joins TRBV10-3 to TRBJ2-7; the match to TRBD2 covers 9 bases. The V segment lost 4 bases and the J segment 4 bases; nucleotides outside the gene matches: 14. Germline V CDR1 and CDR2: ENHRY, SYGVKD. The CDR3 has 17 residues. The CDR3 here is CAISVGREGLGYYEQYF. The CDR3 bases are TGTGCCATCAGTGTTGGGCGGGAGGGCCTTGGTTATTACGAGCAGTACTTC.

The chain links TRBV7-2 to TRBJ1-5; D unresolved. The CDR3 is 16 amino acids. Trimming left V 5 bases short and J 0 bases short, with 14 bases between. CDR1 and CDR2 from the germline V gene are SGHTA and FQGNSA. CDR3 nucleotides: TGTGCCAGCAGCCTTAGTTCCGGGAATAGCAATCAGCCCCAGCATTTT. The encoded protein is CASSLSSGNSNQPQHF.

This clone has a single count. CDR3 protein: CASSVAGGASGELFF. CDR3 in DNA: TGTGCCAGCAGCGTAGCGGGGGGGGCTTCCGGGGAGCTGTTTTTT. This chain joins TRBV9 and TRBJ2-2; 8 nucleotides match TRBD2. From germline, CDR1 is SGDLS and CDR2 YYNGEE. This CDR3 is built from 15 residues. With 0 bases clipped from V and 6 bases from J, the junction kept 4 bases outside the gene matches.

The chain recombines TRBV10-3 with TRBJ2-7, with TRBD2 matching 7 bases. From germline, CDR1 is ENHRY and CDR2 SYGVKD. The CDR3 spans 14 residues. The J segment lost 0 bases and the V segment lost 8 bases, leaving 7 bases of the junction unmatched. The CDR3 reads CAISTSLSSYEQYF. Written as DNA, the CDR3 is TGTGCCATCTCGACTAGCTTAAGCTCCTACGAGCAGTACTTC.

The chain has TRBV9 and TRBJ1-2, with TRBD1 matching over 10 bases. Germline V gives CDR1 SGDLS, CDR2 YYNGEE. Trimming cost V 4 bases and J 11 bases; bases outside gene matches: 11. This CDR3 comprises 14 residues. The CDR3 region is CASSLGDRGFGYTF. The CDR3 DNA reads TGTGCCAGCAGCTTGGGGGACAGGGGTTTTGGGTACACCTTC.